Sequencing of this T cell receptor (beta chain) was carried out in a study of blood T cell repertoires in COVID-19. On the study more broadly: COVID-19 samples from acute and convalescent phases originated in the United States, Italy and Spain. Sources were T cells, B-cell-depleted T cells, or PBMCs; the material itself was cDNA or gDNA.

V dropped 4 bases and J dropped 7 bases, with 9 bases sitting between them. Per the germline V gene, CDR1 is SGHRS and CDR2 is YFSETQ. This CDR3 is 12 amino acids long. TCRdb's table, derived via immunoSEQ multiplex PCR, lists solely in-frame clones and lacks some. The sample holds 300,000 to 350,000 clones, 90% seen once. Participants, about 18 to 90 years old, spanned under 25 US areas. Cohorts were determined from participant-reported clinical history. This clonotype was obtained from a woman under 30 with acute COVID-19. This chain joins TRBV5-1 and TRBJ2-1; D gene unclear. The specimen was PBMCs or T cells enriched from blood (not recorded which). The CDR3 region is CASSEALNEQFF. CDR3 DNA: TGCGCCAGCAGCGAAGCGCTAAATGAGCAGTTCTTC.